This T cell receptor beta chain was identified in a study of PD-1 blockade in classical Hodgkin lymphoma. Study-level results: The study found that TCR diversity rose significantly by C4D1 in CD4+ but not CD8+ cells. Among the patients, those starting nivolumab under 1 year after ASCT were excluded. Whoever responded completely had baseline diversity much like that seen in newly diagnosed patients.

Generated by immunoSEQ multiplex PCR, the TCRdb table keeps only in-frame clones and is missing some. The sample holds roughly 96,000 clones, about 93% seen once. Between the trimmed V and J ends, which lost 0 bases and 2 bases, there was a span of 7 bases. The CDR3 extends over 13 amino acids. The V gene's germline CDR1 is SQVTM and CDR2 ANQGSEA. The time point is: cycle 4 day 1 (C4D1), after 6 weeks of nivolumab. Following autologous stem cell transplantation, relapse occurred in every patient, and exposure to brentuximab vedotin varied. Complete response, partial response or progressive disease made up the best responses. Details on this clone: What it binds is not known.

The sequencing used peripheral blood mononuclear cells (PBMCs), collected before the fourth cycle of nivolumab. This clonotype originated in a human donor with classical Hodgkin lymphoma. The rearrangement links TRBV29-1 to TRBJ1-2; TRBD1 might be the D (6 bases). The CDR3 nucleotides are TGCAGCGTTGAAGAGGGGGCAAACTATGGCTACACCTTC. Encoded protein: CSVEEGANYGYTF.